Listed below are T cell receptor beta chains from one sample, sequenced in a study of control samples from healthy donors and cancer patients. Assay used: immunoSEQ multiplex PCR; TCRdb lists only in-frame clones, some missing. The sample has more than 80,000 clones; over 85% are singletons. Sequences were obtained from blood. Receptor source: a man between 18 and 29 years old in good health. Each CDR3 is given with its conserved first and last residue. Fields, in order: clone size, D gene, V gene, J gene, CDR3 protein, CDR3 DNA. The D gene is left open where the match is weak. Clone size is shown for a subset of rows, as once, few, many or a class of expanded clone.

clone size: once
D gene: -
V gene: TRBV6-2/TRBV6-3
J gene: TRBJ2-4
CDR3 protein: CASSLGVAKNIQYF
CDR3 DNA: TGTGCCAGCAGCTTGGGGGTAGCCAAAAACATTCAGTACTTC

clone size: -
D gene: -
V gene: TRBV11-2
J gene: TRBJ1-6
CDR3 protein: CASSLDSAGKGNSPLHF
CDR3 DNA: TGTGCCAGCAGCTTAGATTCGGCAGGGAAGGGTAATTCACCCCTCCACTTT

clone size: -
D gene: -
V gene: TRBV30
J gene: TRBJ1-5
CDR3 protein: CAWDPGLSNQPQHF
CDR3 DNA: TGTGCCTGGGACCCCGGACTCAGCAATCAGCCCCAGCATTTT

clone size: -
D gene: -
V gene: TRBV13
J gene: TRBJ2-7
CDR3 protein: CASSFWGGREQYF
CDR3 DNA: TGTGCCAGCAGCTTTTGGGGGGGGCGCGAGCAGTACTTC

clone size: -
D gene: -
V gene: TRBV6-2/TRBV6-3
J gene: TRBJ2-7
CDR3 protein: CASSYTKPSYEQYF
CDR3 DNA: TGTGCCAGCAGTTACACCAAGCCTAGCTACGAGCAGTACTTC

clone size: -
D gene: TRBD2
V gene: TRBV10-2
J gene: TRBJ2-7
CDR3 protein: CASRGLAGEDPYEQYF
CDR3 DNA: TGCGCCAGCAGAGGGTTGGCGGGAGAAGATCCCTACGAGCAGTACTTC

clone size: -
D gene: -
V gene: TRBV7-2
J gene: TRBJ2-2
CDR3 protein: CASSLVGLQNTGELFF
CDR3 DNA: TGTGCCAGCAGCTTAGTGGGGCTACAGAACACCGGGGAGCTGTTTTTT

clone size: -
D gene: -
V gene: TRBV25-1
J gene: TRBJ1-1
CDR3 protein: CASTQDGGEAFF
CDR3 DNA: TGTGCCAGCACCCAGGACGGGGGTGAAGCTTTCTTT

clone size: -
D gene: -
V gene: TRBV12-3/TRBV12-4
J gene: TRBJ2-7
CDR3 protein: CASTVDVSYEQYF
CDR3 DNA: TGTGCCAGCACTGTAGACGTGTCCTACGAGCAGTACTTC

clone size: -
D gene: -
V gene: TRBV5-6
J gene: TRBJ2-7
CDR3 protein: CASSLGAGSYEQYF
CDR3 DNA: TGTGCCAGCAGCTTGGGTGCAGGGTCCTACGAGCAGTACTTC

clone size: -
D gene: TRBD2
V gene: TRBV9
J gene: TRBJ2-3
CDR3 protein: CASSHYGAGGEDTQYF
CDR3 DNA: TGTGCCAGCAGCCACTACGGAGCGGGGGGAGAAGATACGCAGTATTTT

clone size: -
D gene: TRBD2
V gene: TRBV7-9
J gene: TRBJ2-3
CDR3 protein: CASSPGRGAPTDTQYF
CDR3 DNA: TGTGCCAGCAGCCCCGGGCGGGGGGCCCCCACAGATACGCAGTATTTT

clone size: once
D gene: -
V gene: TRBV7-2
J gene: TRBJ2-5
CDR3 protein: CASSLAAIPGETQYF
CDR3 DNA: TGTGCCAGCAGCTTAGCGGCTATCCCAGGGGAGACCCAGTACTTC

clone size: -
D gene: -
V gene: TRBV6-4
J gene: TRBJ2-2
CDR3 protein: CASSPDTGTGELFF
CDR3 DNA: TGTGCCAGCAGTCCCGATACAGGGACCGGGGAGCTGTTTTTT

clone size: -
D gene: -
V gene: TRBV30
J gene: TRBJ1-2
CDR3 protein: CAWEGELLQQGGYGYTF
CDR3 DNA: TGTGCCTGGGAAGGTGAACTTCTCCAGCAGGGCGGGTATGGCTACACCTTC

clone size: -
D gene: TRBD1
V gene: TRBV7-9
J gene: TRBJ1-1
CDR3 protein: CASSDIGQAVMNTEAFF
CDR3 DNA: TGTGCCAGCAGCGACATAGGACAGGCAGTCATGAACACTGAAGCTTTCTTT

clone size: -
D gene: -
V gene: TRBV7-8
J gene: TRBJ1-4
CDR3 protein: CASSLQPGQPNEKLFF
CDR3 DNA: TGTGCCAGCAGCTTACAGCCCGGGCAGCCTAATGAAAAACTGTTTTTT

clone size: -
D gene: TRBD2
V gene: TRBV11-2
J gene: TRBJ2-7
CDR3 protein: CASSPRLASHEQYF
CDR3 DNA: TGTGCCAGCAGCCCTCGACTAGCTTCCCACGAGCAGTACTTC

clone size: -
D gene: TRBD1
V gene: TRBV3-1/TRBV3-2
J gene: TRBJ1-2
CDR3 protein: CASSQRDRGSLYGYTF
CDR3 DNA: TGTGCCAGCAGCCAACGAGACAGGGGGAGCCTCTATGGCTACACCTTC

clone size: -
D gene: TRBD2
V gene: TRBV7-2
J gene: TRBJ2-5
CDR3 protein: CASSLVGGRLQETQYF
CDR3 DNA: TGTGCCAGCAGCTTAGTAGGCGGGAGACTCCAAGAGACCCAGTACTTC

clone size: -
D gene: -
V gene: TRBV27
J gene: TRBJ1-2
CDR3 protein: CASSPRQIHNYGYTF
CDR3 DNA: TGTGCCAGCAGTCCCCGACAGATACACAACTATGGCTACACCTTC

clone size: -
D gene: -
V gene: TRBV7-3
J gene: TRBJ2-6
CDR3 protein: CASGDWISGANVLTF
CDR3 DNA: TGTGCCAGCGGAGACTGGATCTCTGGGGCCAACGTCCTGACTTTC

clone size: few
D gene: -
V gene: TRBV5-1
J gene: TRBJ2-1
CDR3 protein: CASHWGNEQFF
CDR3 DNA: TGCGCCAGCCATTGGGGTAATGAGCAGTTCTTC

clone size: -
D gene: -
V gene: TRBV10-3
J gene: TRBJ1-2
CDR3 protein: CAISGVGGYGYTF
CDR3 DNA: TGTGCCATCAGTGGAGTCGGCGGCTATGGCTACACCTTC

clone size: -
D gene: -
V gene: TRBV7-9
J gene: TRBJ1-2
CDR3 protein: CASSLRPRGDGGYTF
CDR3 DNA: TGTGCCAGCAGCTTAAGGCCACGGGGCGATGGTGGCTACACCTTC

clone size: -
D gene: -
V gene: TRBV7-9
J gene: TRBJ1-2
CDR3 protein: CASSPPGHGYTF
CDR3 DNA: TGTGCCAGCAGCCCGCCCGGGCATGGCTACACCTTC

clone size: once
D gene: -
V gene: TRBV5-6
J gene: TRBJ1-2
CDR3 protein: CASSLGTGHINYGYTF
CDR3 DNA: TGTGCCAGCAGCTTAGGGACCGGACACATTAACTATGGCTACACCTTC

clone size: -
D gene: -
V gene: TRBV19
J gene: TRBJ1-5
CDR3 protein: CASSSRGVEQPQHF
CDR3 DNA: TGTGCCAGTAGTTCGAGGGGCGTTGAGCAGCCCCAGCATTTT

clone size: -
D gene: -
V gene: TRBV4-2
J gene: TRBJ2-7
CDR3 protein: CASSQEGITSSYEQYF
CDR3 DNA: TGTGCCAGCAGCCAAGAAGGCATTACGAGCTCCTACGAGCAGTACTTC

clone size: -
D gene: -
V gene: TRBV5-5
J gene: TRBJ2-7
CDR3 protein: CASSLIDGDDYEQYF
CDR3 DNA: TGTGCCAGCAGCCTGATAGATGGGGACGACTACGAGCAGTACTTC

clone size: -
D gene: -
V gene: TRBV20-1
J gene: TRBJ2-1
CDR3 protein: CTAGHRNEQFF
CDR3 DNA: TGCACTGCCGGGCATCGGAATGAGCAGTTCTTC

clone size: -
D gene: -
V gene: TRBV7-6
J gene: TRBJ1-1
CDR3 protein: CASSQGRGDTEAFF
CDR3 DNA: TGTGCCAGCAGCCAGGGACGTGGGGACACTGAAGCTTTCTTT

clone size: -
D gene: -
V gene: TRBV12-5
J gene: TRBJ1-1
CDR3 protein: CASGWIPLGVSSNTEAFF
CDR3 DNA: TGTGCTAGTGGTTGGATCCCCCTTGGGGTGAGCTCGAACACTGAAGCTTTCTTT

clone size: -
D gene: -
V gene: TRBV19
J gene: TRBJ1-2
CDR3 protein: CASSIVRGSYGYTF
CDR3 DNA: TGTGCCAGTAGTATAGTACGGGGATCCTATGGCTACACCTTC

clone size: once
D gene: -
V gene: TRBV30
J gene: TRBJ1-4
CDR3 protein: CAWTRGGTPSLRGDEKLFF
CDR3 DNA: TGTGCCTGGACCCGAGGGGGGACGCCAAGCCTCAGGGGAGATGAAAAACTGTTTTTT

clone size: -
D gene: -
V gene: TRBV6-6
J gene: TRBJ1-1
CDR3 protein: CASTGASETEAFF
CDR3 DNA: TGTGCCAGCACCGGGGCTTCGGAGACTGAAGCTTTCTTT

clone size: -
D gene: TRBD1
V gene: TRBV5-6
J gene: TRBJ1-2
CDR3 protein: CASSLGTGENYGYTF
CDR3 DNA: TGTGCCAGCAGCTTGGGGACAGGGGAGAACTATGGCTACACCTTC

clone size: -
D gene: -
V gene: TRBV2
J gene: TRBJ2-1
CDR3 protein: CASSPTGYNEQFF
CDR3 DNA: TGTGCCAGCAGTCCCACAGGGTACAATGAGCAGTTCTTC

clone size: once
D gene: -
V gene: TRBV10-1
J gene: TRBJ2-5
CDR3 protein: CASSEMQGKETQYF
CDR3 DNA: TGCGCCAGCAGTGAGATGCAGGGCAAAGAGACCCAGTACTTC

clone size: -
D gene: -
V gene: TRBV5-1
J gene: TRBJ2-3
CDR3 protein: CASSSQESTDTQYF
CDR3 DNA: TGCGCCAGCAGCTCGCAGGAGAGCACAGATACGCAGTATTTT

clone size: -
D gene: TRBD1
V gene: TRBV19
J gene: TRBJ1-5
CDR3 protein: CASRLGQGAISNQPQHF
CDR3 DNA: TGTGCCAGTAGACTCGGACAGGGGGCGATCAGCAATCAGCCCCAGCATTTT

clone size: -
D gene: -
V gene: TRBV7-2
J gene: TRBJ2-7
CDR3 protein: CASSLGWRDLYEQYF
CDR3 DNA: TGTGCCAGCAGCTTGGGGTGGCGGGACTTGTACGAGCAGTACTTC

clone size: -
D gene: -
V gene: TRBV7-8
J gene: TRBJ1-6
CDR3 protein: CASSRTLGGLGSPLHF
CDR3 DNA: TGTGCCAGCAGCCGGACGCTCGGGGGACTCGGGTCACCCCTCCACTTT

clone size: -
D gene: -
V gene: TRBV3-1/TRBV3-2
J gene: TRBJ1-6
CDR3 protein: CASSRGGSGSPLHF
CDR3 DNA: TGTGCCAGCAGCCGCGGGGGCTCCGGTTCACCCCTCCACTTT

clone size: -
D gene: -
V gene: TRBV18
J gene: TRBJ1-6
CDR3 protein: CASSPDSKISPLHF
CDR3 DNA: TGTGCCAGCTCACCGGACAGTAAGATTTCACCCCTCCACTTT

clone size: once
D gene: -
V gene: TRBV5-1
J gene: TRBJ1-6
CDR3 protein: CASSQQDPGDNSYNSSLHF
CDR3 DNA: TGCGCCAGCAGCCAGCAAGATCCAGGGGACAACTCCTATAATTCATCCCTCCACTTT

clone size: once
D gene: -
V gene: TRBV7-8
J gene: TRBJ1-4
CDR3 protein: CASSSILNEKLFF
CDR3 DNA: TGTGCCAGCAGCAGCATACTCAATGAAAAACTGTTTTTT

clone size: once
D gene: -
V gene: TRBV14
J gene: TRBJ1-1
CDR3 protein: CASSQGARWGSGNTEAFF
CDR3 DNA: TGTGCCAGCAGCCAAGGAGCCAGGTGGGGGTCGGGGAACACTGAAGCTTTCTTT

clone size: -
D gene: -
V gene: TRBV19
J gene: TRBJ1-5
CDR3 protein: CASSNRQVNQPQHF
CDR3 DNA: TGTGCCAGTAGTAACCGACAGGTCAATCAGCCCCAGCATTTT

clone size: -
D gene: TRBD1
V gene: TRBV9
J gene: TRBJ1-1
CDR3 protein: CASSVGQANTEAFF
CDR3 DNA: TGTGCCAGCAGCGTGGGACAGGCGAACACTGAAGCTTTCTTT

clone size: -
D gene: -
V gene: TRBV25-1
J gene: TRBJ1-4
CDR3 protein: CATRGELNEKLFF
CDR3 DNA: TGCGCGACCCGCGGGGAATTAAATGAAAAACTGTTTTTT

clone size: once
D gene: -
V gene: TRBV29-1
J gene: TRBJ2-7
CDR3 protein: CSVVEEAVRSYEQYF
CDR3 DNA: TGCAGCGTGGTCGAGGAGGCCGTCAGATCCTACGAGCAGTACTTC

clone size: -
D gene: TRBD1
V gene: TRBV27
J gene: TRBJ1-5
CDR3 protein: CASSRTGYQPQHF
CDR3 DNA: TGTGCCAGCAGTCGGACAGGTTATCAGCCCCAGCATTTT

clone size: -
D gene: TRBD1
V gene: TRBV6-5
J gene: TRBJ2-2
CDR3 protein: CASSDREYTGELFF
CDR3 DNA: TGTGCCAGTTCGGACAGGGAATACACCGGGGAGCTGTTTTTT

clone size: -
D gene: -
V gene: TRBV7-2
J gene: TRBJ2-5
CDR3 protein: CASSLALGETQYF
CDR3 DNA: TGTGCCAGCAGCTTAGCGCTGGGCGAGACCCAGTACTTC

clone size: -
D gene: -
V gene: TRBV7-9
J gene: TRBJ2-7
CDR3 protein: CASSTAAGPGTYEQYF
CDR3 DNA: TGTGCCAGCAGCACCGCGGCGGGCCCGGGAACCTACGAGCAGTACTTC

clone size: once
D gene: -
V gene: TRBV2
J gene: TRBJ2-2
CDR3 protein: CASSEGPLTGELFF
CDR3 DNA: TGTGCCAGCAGTGAAGGGCCTCTCACCGGGGAGCTGTTTTTT